This T cell receptor (beta chain) was profiled in a study of radiotherapy plus CTLA-4 blockade in lung cancer. Regarding the study as a whole: The authors reported that early blood T cell clone dynamics, with interferon-beta, best predicted response. Expansion of tumor-derived TCR clones was observed in blood after radiotherapy plus ipilimumab.

Clones were read by immunoSEQ multiplex PCR, and TCRdb kept only the in-frame ones, dropping some. This table has approximately 78,000 clones, more than 75% appearing once. In the case of this clone: Its target is not known.

Trimming took 2 bases from V and 1 from J, leaving 12 bases between them. Per germline, CDR1 MDHEN and CDR2 SYDVKM. The CDR3 loop spans 16 amino acids. This sample comprised peripheral blood, obtained from a patient treated with radiotherapy plus ipilimumab. The TCR was taken from a human donor with non-small cell lung cancer who had a complete response to radiotherapy plus ipilimumab. The V and J genes are TRBV28 and TRBJ2-1, with D tentatively TRBD1 or TRBD2 (5 bases each). The CDR3 region is CASSLIGTGSYNEQFF. CDR3 bases: TGTGCCAGCAGTTTAATCGGGACGGGATCCTACAATGAGCAGTTCTTC.